What follows describes a single TCR beta chain. The target antigen is unknown. Positive CCR7 selection of CD45RO-negative cells yielded the naive CD8 cells, and terminally differentiated effector memory CD45RA+ cells were excluded. All donors were healthy HIV-negative adults lacking recent acute infections or vaccinations. TCRdb's table, derived via immunoSEQ multiplex PCR, lists solely in-frame clones and lacks some. The data contain about 2.1 million clones, approximately 92% of them seen just once; the ten biggest clones take up under 2%. This sample was included in a study of shared clonotypes between healthy human individuals. At the level of the study: Per donor, three plates held CD4 naive cells, three held CD4 memory, two held CD8 naive and one held CD8 memory.

General observations from the study: In general, naive subsets displayed greater estimated richness than memory subsets did. Against clonotypes common to all four donors, non-shared ones had lower generation probabilities.

The clonotype originates from a man younger than 30 in good health. Some clones in this sample may be carry-over from other donors' samples. Input material: naive CD8+ T cells from PBMCs.

The CDR3 sequence is CASSGTGAYNEKLFF. The DNA for the CDR3 is TGTGCCAGCAGTGGAACAGGGGCCTATAATGAAAAACTGTTTTTT. The chain carries TRBV6-5 and TRBJ1-4; 7 nucleotides align to TRBD1. Germline CDR1 reads MNHEY; CDR2 reads SVGAGI. This CDR3 region has 15 residues. Germline trimming cut 5 bases from V and 4 bases from J; bases unmatched to any gene: 7.